The TCR beta chain described here comes from a study of molecular identifiers for immune sequencing clone quantification. The use of previously described methods and listed TCR primers produced the bulk TCR libraries. TCRdb independently ran MiXCR on the PCR reads; one entry per CDR3 protein. This sample has 7,500 to 10,000 distinct CDR3 sequences; approximately 15% occur once, and the top ten carry about 1.5%. There are many counts of this clonotype. Each library that profiled naive CD8 cells came from around 20,000 to 1,000,000 sorted cells with 10%, 30% or 50% RNA. The V gene end was trimmed by 6 bases and the J gene end by 7 bases; junction bases not matched to a gene: 4. The CDR3 spans 14 residues.

The rearrangement joins TRBV12-3 or TRBV12-4 to TRBJ1-6; 9 bases match TRBD1. This TCR was sampled from a human donor in good health. Some libraries in this study had Jurkat cell RNA spiked in. The sequenced sample was naive CD8+ T cells from blood, with Jurkat cell RNA spiked in. Indicated subset: FACS-sorted CD8+CD4-CCR7+CD45RA+ naive T cells. CDR3 sequence reads: CASSPGQGNSPLHF. The DNA of the CDR3 is TGTGCCAGCAGCCCCGGACAGGGGAATTCACCCCTCCACTTT.